This entry lists 7 T cell receptor beta chains sequenced from one sample in a study of siplizumab effects on memory and regulatory T cells. The repertoire was sequenced with immunoSEQ multiplex PCR; TCRdb's copy has only in-frame clones and lacks some. Here the sample spans tens of thousands of clones, 90% to 98% being singletons. Sequences were obtained from naive CD8+ T cells sorted from blood. These receptors all come from a human donor in good health.

This clone came up once. The chain links TRBV2 to TRBJ1-3; the match to TRBD1 covers 12 bases. V lost 7 bases and J lost 4; bases outside the gene matches: 5. Germline V gene sequence: CDR1 SNHLY, CDR2 FYNNEI. The CDR3 covers 15 residues. The CDR3 protein is CASTLGTGGGNTIYF. In DNA, the CDR3 is TGTGCCAGCACCCTAGGGACAGGGGGCGGAAACACCATATATTTT.

The chain links TRBV27 to TRBJ2-1; 10 positions match TRBD2. Germline V CDR1 and CDR2: MNHEY, SMNVEV (reference sequence). V was clipped by 4 bases and J by 7 bases; unmatched bases: 7. This CDR3 region has 15 residues. CDR3 coding DNA: TGTGCCAGCAGTTCCATAACTAGCGGGGTGAATGAGCAGTTCTTC. Protein product: CASSSITSGVNEQFF.

This clone is a singleton in its sample. The J gene is TRBJ1-1, the V gene TRBV4-1; D perhaps matches TRBD1 (5 bases). Trimming removed 1 base from V and 6 bases from J, with 6 bases in between. The germline gives CDR1 MGHRA, CDR2 YSYEKL. CDR3 size: 12 residues. Written as DNA, the CDR3 is TGCGCCAGCAGCCAAGTAGGGGCTGAAGCTTTCTTT. This encodes CASSQVGAEAFF.

J is TRBJ2-2 and V is TRBV11-3; D tentatively reads TRBD1 or TRBD2 (7 bases each). Trimming removed 5 bases at V and 6 bases at J, with 19 bases between. Looked up from germline, CDR1 is SGHNT and CDR2 is YENEEA. This CDR3 contains 16 residues. The DNA of the CDR3 is TGTGCCAGCAGCCCCCCAGGGGGAGGGATGGCCGGGGAGCTGTTTTTT. Amino acids: CASSPPGGGMAGELFF.

The chain recombines TRBV29-1 with TRBJ1-3; D possibly corresponds to TRBD1 (6 bases). Germline V gene data show CDR1 as SQVTM and CDR2 as ANQGSEA. V shed 0 bases and J shed 3 bases, with 15 bases lying between them. This CDR3 has 16 residues. The DNA for the CDR3 is TGCAGCGTTGAAGATTGGGAGGGGGGAGTTGGAAACACCATATATTTT. Amino acids: CSVEDWEGGVGNTIYF. The full variable domain, with the rest looked up from reference TRBV29-1 and TRBJ1-3, is SAVISQKPSRDICQRGTSLTIQCQVDSQVTMMFWYRQQPGQSLTLIATANQGSEATYESGFVIDKFPISRPNLTFSTLTVSNMSPEDSSIYLCSVEDWEGGVGNTIYFGEGSWLTVV.

The genes are TRBV19 and TRBJ1-2; D not certain. The CDR3 runs 16 residues. Germline lookup yields CDR1 LNHDA and CDR2 SQIVND (reference sequence). Trimming took 1 base from V and 2 from J, leaving 14 bases between them. The CDR3 sequence: CASSIVLTPQNYGYTF. The CDR3 DNA sequence: TGTGCCAGTAGTATAGTCCTGACACCCCAGAACTATGGCTACACCTTC.

Here the CDR3 reads CSVEGLSNIGTATDTQYF. In DNA form, the CDR3 reads TGCAGCGTTGAAGGTCTCTCAAATATCGGGACGGCCACAGATACGCAGTATTTT. The V call is TRBV29-1, the J call TRBJ2-3; D tentatively fits TRBD1 or TRBD2 (5 bases each). Deletions cut 1 base from V and 2 bases from J, with 22 bases between. This CDR3 spans 18 amino acids. From germline, CDR1 is SQVTM and CDR2 ANQGSEA.